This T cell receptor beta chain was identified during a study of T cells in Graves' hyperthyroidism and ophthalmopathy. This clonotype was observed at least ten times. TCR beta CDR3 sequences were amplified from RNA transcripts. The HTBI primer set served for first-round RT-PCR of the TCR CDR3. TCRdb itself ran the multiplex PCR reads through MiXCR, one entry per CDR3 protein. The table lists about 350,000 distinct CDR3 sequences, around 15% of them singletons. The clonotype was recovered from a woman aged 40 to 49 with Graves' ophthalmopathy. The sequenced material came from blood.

Written as DNA, the CDR3 is TGTGCCAGCAGCTCCTCCTACGAGCAGTACTTC. Encoded protein: CASSSSYEQYF. The genes are TRBV3-1 and TRBJ2-7; D not certain. V was pared by 5 bases and J by 0 bases, with 2 bases between. Per germline, CDR1 LGHDT and CDR2 YNNKEL (reference sequence). The CDR3 is made up of 11 amino acids.